Included here is one T cell receptor beta chain sequence, with context. Produced via immunoSEQ multiplex PCR; TCRdb's table is partial and in-frame only. The repertoire includes 65,000 to 75,000 clones, 80% to 95% of them detected once, and around 0.46% sits in the top ten. This entry comes from a study of OX40 agonist ivuxolimab in advanced cancers. Study-level background: Age averaged around 60 years (range roughly 23 to 90), and 70% to 85% were male. One patient with hepatocellular carcinoma and two with cutaneous melanoma, three in all, had partial responses.

CDR3 size: 13 residues. Looked up from germline, CDR1 is LNHDA and CDR2 is SQIVND (reference sequence). V was pared by 4 bases and J by 0 bases, with 6 bases between. The chain couples TRBV19 to TRBJ2-5; weak D call: TRBD2 (5 bases). The sequencing used CD4+ or CD8+ T cells sorted from blood, collected in a trial of the OX40 agonist ivuxolimab. The TCR was taken from an adult with an advanced solid tumor such as melanoma, head and neck, liver or kidney cancer. DNA of the CDR3: TGTGCCAGTAGTAAGCGGTACCAAGAGACCCAGTACTTC. Protein product: CASSKRYQETQYF. The full variable domain, in which reference TRBV19 and TRBJ2-5 provide the parts outside the CDR3, is DGGITQSPKYLFRKEGQNVTLSCEQNLNHDAMYWYRQDPGQGLRLIYYSQIVNDFQKGDIAEGYSVSREKKESFPLTVTSAQKNPTAFYLCASSKRYQETQYFGPGTRLLVL.